The subject of this entry is one T cell receptor beta chain. As yet, its antigen is unknown. V lost 2 bases and J lost 4; bases outside the gene matches: 4. Germline V gives CDR1 SGHDT, CDR2 YYEEEE. The CDR3 has 14 amino acids. The data originate from a study of T cell responses to AZD1222 COVID-19 vaccine. The study, taken as a whole, reports: Reportedly, close to half of spike-specific TCRs are directed against unmutated variant regions. Among vaccine-associated CD4 TCRs, coverage spanned spike, with dominance at 160-218 and 743-854. After two AZD1222 doses, spike-specific TCR breadth and depth rose versus day 0.

Second-dose intervals near 4 or 12 weeks were combined. Data came from immunoSEQ multiplex PCR; TCRdb stores just in-frame clones and leaves some out. Of 80,000 or so clones listed, approximately 83% were seen once; the top ten hold roughly a tenth. This receptor was identified in an adult who received the AZD1222 COVID-19 vaccine. V gene TRBV5-6 combines with J gene TRBJ1-2; 8 bases align to TRBD1. Sequencing was performed on peripheral blood, taken 28 days after the second AZD1222 dose. This chain's CDR3 is CASSFPGGSYGYTF. CDR3 DNA: TGTGCCAGCAGCTTTCCAGGGGGCAGCTATGGCTACACCTTC. Together with reference TRBV5-6 and TRBJ1-2, the CDR3 gives the full variable domain: DAGVTQSPTHLIKTRGQQVTLRCSPKSGHDTVSWYQQALGQGPQFIFQYYEEEERQRGNFPDRFSGHQFPNYSSELNVNALLLGDSALYLCASSFPGGSYGYTFGSGTRLTVV.